The rows below give T cell receptor beta chains drawn from one sample of a study of OX40 agonist ivuxolimab in advanced cancers. Clones were read by immunoSEQ multiplex PCR, and TCRdb kept only the in-frame ones, dropping some. The repertoire consists of about 77,000 clones, with approximately 81% occurring once and the leading ten covering about 4.6%. Sequencing used CD4+ or CD8+ T cells sorted from blood, obtained in a trial of the OX40 agonist ivuxolimab. The receptor set was obtained from an adult with an advanced solid tumor such as melanoma, head and neck, liver or kidney cancer. CDR3s include the opening cysteine and the closing phenylalanine or tryptophan. Each record gives: D gene, J gene, clone size, V gene, CDR3 length, CDR3 protein, CDR3 DNA. D genes are given only for firm matches. Clone size is not always given. Where it is, it says once, few, many or a class for expanded clones.

. TRBJ2-7 . TRBV30 15 CAWSTDSGPPSEQYF TGTGCCTGGAGTACGGACAGCGGCCCCCCTTCCGAGCAGTACTTC
TRBD1 TRBJ1-1 . TRBV11-2 14 CASGWTSGGAEAFF TGTGCCAGCGGTTGGACTTCAGGGGGGGCTGAAGCTTTCTTT
. TRBJ2-7 . TRBV11-3 16 CASSLNPGQRSYEQYF TGTGCCAGCAGCTTAAACCCGGGACAACGGTCCTACGAGCAGTACTTC
. TRBJ2-2 . TRBV5-1 13 CASSLVSTGELFF TGCGCCAGCAGCTTGGTTAGCACCGGGGAGCTGTTTTTT
TRBD1 TRBJ2-5 . TRBV6-1 13 CASSDRGLETQYF TGTGCCAGCAGTGACAGGGGGCTGGAGACCCAGTACTTC
. TRBJ1-5 . TRBV19 13 CASSLGIGQPQHF TGTGCCAGTTCTCTGGGGATTGGGCAGCCCCAGCATTTT
TRBD1 TRBJ2-3 once TRBV10-3 14 CAIKRTGTTDTQYF TGTGCCATCAAGAGGACAGGGACCACAGATACGCAGTATTTT
. TRBJ1-4 . TRBV4-3 14 CASSPRWGKEKLFF TGCGCCAGCAGCCCGAGGTGGGGGAAAGAAAAACTGTTTTTT
. TRBJ2-3 . TRBV29-1 10 CSVGTDTQYF TGCAGCGTTGGGACAGATACGCAGTATTTT
. TRBJ2-2 . TRBV6-5 15 CASSGRGHRSGELFF TGTGCCAGCAGTGGACGGGGGCATCGGTCCGGGGAGCTGTTTTTT
TRBD1 TRBJ1-5 once TRBV19 16 CASSRAGGMGNQPQHF TGTGCCAGTAGCCGGGCAGGGGGTATGGGCAATCAGCCCCAGCATTTT
. TRBJ1-1 few TRBV18 16 CASSLGSPALVPEAFF TGTGCCAGCTCACTTGGGTCCCCAGCTTTGGTCCCTGAAGCTTTCTTT
. TRBJ2-1 . TRBV7-8 14 CASRKGTGSDEQFF TGTGCCAGCAGAAAGGGCACTGGGAGCGATGAGCAGTTCTTC
. TRBJ1-4 . TRBV5-1 16 CASSLVGGGKNEKLFF TGCGCCAGCAGCTTGGTGGGGGGAGGGAAGAATGAAAAACTGTTTTTT
. TRBJ1-2 once TRBV6-1 14 CASSEISGAGGYTF TGTGCCAGCAGTGAAATTTCGGGGGCGGGTGGCTACACCTTC
TRBD2 TRBJ2-1 . TRBV7-7 16 CASSLGSGKYYNEQFF TGTGCCAGCAGCTTAGGCAGCGGGAAATACTACAATGAGCAGTTCTTC
TRBD1 TRBJ2-7 . TRBV6-6 14 CASSYPGQSYEQYF TGTGCCAGCAGTTATCCGGGACAGTCCTACGAGCAGTACTTC
. TRBJ2-7 . TRBV7-2 12 CASSFSLYEQYF TGTGCCAGCAGCTTTTCGTTGTACGAGCAGTACTTC